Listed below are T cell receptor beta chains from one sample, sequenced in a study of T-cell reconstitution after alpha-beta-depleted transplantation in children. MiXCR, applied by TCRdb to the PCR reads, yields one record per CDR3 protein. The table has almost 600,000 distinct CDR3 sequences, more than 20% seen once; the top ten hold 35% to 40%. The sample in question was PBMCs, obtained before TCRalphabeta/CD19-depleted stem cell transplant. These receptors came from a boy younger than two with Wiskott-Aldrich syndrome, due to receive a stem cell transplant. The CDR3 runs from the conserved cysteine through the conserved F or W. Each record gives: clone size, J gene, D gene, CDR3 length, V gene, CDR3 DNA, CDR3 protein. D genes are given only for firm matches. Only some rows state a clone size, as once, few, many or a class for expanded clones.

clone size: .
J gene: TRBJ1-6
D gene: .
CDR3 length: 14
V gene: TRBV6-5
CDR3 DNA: TGTGCCAGCAGTTACTCGGGGGGGGCGTCACCCCTCCACTTT
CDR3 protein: CASSYSGGASPLHF

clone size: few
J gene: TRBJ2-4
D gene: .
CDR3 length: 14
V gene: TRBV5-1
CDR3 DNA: TGCGCCAGCAGCTTGGTGCCTGAGAAAAACATTCAGTACTTC
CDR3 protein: CASSLVPEKNIQYF

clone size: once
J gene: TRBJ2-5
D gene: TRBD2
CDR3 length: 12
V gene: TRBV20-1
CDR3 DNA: TGCAGTGCTCAAGCGGGAGGCAGGCAGAGGTACTTC
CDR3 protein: CSAQAGGRQRYF

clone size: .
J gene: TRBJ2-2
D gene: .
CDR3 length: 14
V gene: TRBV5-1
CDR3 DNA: TGCGCCAGCAGCTCCTCCCATCTCACCGGGGAGCTGTTTTTT
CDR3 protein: CASSSSHLTGELFF

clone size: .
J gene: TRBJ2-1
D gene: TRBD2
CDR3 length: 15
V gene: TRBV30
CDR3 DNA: TGTGCCTGGAACGCGGGCGGGAGCTCCTACAATGAGCAGTTCTTC
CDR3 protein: CAWNAGGSSYNEQFF

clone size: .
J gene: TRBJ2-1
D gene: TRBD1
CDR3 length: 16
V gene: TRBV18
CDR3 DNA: TGTGCCAGCTCACAAAGACAGGGGGCTAACTACAATGAGCAGTTCTTC
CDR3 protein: CASSQRQGANYNEQFF

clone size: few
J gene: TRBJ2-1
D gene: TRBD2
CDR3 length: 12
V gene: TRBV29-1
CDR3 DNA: TGCAGTGGACTAGCCCTATACAATGAGCAGTTCTTC
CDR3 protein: CSGLALYNEQFF

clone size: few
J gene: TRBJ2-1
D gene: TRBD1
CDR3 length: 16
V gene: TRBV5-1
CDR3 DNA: TGCGCCAGCAGCTTTTTGACAGGGGGAGGAAGTAGTGAGCAGTTCTTC
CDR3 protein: CASSFLTGGGSSEQFF

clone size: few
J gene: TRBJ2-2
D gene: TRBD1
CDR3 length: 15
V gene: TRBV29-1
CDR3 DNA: TGCAGCGTTGCTGGGACAGGGGGTATTACCGGGGAGCTGTTTTTT
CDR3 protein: CSVAGTGGITGELFF

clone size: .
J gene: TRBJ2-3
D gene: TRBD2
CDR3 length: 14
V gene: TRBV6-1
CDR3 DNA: TGTGCCAGCAGTCGGACTAGCGTACCAGATACGCAGTATTTT
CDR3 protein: CASSRTSVPDTQYF

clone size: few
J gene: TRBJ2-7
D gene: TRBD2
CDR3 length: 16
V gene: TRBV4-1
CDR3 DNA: TGCGCCAGCAGCCAAGAAGTGGGCGGGAGGGATTACGAGCAGTACTTC
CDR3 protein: CASSQEVGGRDYEQYF

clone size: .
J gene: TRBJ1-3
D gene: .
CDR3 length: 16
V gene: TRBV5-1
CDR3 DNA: TGCGCCAGCAGCTCAGATCGGGGCCGCTCTGGAAACACCATATATTTT
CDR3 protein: CASSSDRGRSGNTIYF

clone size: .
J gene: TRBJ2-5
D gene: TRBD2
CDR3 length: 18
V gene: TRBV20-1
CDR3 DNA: TGCAGTGCTAGAGCTCGACTAGCGGGAGTAGCCCAACAAGAGACCCAGTACTTC
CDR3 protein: CSARARLAGVAQQETQYF

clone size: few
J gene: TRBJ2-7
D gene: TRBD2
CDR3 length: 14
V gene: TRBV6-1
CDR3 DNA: TGTGCCAGCAGCAGGACTAGCGGGAGGACCGAGCAGTACTTC
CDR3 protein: CASSRTSGRTEQYF

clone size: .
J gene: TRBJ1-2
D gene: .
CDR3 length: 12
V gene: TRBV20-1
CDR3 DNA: TGCAGTGCTTCTTTTTTCGGGGAAGGCTACACCTTC
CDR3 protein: CSASFFGEGYTF

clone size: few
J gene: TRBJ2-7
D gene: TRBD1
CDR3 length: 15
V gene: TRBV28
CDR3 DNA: TGTGCCAGCAGTTTATCAGGGACAGGGACTAACGAGCAGTACTTC
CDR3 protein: CASSLSGTGTNEQYF

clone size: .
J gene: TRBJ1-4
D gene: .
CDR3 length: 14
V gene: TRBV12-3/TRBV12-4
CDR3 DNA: TGTGCCAGCAGTTCGGACACGGGGTTAGAAAAACTGTTTTTT
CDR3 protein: CASSSDTGLEKLFF

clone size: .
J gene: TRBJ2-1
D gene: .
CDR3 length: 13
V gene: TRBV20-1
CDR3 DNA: TGCAGTGCTAGACCTGGGACTGGCAATGAGCAGTTCTTC
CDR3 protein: CSARPGTGNEQFF

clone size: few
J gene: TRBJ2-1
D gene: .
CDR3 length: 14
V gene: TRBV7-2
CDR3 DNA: TGTGCCAGCAGCTTAGTCATCGGACACAATGAGCAGTTCTTC
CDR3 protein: CASSLVIGHNEQFF

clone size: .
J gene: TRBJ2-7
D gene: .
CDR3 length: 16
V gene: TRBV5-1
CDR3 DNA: TGCGCCAGCAGCGCATGGGCGACTATCCCCTCCTACGAGCAGTACTTC
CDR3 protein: CASSAWATIPSYEQYF

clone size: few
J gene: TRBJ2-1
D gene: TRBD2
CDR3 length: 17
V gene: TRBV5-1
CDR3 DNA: TGCGCCAGCAGCTTTTTAGCGGGGCGGTTCTCCTACAATGATCAGTTCTTC
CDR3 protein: CASSFLAGRFSYNDQFF

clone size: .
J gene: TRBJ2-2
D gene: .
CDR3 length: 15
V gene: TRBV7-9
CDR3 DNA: TGTGCCAGCAGCTTGGCTGGCGCATTTACCGGGGAGCTGTTTTTT
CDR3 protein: CASSLAGAFTGELFF

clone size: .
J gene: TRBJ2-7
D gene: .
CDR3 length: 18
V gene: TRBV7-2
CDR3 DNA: TGTGCCAGCAGCTTAGCAGGTTCGCCTCAGTGGCCCTCCTACGAGCAGTACTTC
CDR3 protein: CASSLAGSPQWPSYEQYF

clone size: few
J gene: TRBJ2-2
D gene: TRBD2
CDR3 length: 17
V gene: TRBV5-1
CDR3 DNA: TGCGCCAGCAGCCCGACGTCTAGCGGGATAGGCACCGGGGAGCTGTTTTTT
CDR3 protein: CASSPTSSGIGTGELFF

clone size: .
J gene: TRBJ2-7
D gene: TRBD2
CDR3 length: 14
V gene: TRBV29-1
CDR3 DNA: TGCAGCGTTGGTGGCGCGGGAGGACCCTACGAGCAGTACTTC
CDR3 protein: CSVGGAGGPYEQYF

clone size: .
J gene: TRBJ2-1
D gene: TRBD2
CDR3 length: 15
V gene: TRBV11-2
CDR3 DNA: TGTGCCAGCACTCCAGAGCGGGGGGGGTACAATGAGCAGTTCTTC
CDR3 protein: CASTPERGGYNEQFF

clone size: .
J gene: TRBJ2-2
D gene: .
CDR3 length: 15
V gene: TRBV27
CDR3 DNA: TGTGCCAGCAGTTTATTTATTAGCGGCACCGGGGAGCTGTTTTTT
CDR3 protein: CASSLFISGTGELFF

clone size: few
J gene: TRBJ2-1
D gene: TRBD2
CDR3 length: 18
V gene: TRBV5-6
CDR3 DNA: TGTGCCAGCAGCTTGTTCTTGCCTAGCGGTTTCTCCTACAATGAGCAGTTCTTC
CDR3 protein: CASSLFLPSGFSYNEQFF

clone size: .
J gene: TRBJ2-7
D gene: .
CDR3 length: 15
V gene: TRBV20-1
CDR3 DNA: TGCAGTGCTAGAGATCCGACAGGCGTCGTGACGGAGCAGTACTTC
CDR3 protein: CSARDPTGVVTEQYF

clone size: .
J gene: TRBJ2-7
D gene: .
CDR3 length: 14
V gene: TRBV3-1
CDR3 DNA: TGTGCCAGCAGCCAAGATGGGATCAGTATCGAGCAGTACTTC
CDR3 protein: CASSQDGISIEQYF

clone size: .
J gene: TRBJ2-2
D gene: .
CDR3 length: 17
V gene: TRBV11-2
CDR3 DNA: TGTGCCAGCAGCTTAGTCAGCGGGACACTTGGTACCGGGGAGCTGTTTTTT
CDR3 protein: CASSLVSGTLGTGELFF

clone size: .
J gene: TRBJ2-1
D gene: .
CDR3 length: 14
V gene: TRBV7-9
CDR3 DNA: TGTGCCAGCAGCATCGGGGGGCGAAGCTCTGAGCAGTTCTTC
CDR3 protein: CASSIGGRSSEQFF

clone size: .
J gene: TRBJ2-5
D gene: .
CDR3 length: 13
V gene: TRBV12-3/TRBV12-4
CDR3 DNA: TGTGCCAGCAGTTTAAAGTTGGCGGAGACCCAGTACTTC
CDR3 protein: CASSLKLAETQYF

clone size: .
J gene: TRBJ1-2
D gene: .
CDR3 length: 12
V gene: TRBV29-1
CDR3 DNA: TGCAGCGTTGAGTCCGGGAAAGGTGGCTACACCTTC
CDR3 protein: CSVESGKGGYTF

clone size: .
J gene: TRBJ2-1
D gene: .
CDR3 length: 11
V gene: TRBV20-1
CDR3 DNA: TGCAGTGCTAGGGTACTAGACGAGCAGTTCTTC
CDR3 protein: CSARVLDEQFF

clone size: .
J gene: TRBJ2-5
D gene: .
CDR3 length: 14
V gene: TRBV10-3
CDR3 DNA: TGTGCCATCAGTAAACCGGGGCCCCAAGAGACCCAGTACTTC
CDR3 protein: CAISKPGPQETQYF

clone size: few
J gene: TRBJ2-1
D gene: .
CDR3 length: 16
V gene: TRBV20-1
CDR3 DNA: TGCAGTGCTAGGGGGACTCTACGTGGCTCCTACAATGAGCAGTTCTTC
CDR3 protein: CSARGTLRGSYNEQFF

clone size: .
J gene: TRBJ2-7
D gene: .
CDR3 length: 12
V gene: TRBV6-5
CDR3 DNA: TGTGCCAGCAGCGGGGGCAGGGGGAAGCAGTACTTC
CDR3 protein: CASSGGRGKQYF

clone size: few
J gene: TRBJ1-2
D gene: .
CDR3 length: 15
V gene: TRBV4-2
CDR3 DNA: TGTGCCAGCAGCCAAGAAGGAAGGGGCAACTATGGCTACACCTTC
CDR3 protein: CASSQEGRGNYGYTF

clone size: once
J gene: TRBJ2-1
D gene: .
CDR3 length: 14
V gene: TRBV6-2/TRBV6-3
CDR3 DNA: TGTGCCAGCAGTTACTCGATGTTGTACAATGAGCAGTTCTTC
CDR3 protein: CASSYSMLYNEQFF

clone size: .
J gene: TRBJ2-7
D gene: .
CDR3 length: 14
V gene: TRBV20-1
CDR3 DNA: TGCTGTGCTAGGGGACACACTCTCACGGAAAAGCAGTACTTC
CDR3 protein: CCARGHTLTEKQYF

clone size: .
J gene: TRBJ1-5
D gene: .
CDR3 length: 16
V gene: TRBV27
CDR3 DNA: TGTGCCAGCAGTCTCTCTGGGGGGGAAGGCAATCAGCCCCAGCATTTT
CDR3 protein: CASSLSGGEGNQPQHF

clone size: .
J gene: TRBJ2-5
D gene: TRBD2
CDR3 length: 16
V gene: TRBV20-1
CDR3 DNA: TGCAGTGCCACCACCATGACGGGAGGGAAACAAGAGACCCAGTACTTC
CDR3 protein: CSATTMTGGKQETQYF

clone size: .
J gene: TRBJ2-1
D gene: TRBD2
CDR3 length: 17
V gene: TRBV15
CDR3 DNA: TGTGCCACCAGCAGAAAGGGCAGCGGGAGCTCCTACAATGAGCAGTTCTTC
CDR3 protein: CATSRKGSGSSYNEQFF

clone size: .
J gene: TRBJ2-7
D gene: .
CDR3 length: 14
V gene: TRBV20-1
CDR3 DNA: TGCAGTGCCAAGGTGGCGGGACCGGACTACGAGCAGTACTTC
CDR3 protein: CSAKVAGPDYEQYF

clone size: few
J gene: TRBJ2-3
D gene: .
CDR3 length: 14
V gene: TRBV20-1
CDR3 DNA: TGCAGTGCTAGTAGAGTCGGAATCACAGATACGCAGTATTTT
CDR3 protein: CSASRVGITDTQYF

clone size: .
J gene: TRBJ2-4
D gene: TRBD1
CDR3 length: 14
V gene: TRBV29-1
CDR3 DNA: TGCAGCGTTGCGGGACAGCTAGCCAAAAACATTCAGTACTTC
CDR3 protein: CSVAGQLAKNIQYF

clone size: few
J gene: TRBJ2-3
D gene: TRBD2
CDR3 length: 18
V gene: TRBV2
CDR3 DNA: TGTGCCAGCAGTAAAGACTGGAGACTAGCGGATTCGGGGGATACGCAGTATTTT
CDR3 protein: CASSKDWRLADSGDTQYF